This TCR beta chain was sequenced for a study of spatial heterogeneity in lung cancer. Study context: An average of more than ten raw reads was observed per unique TCR and UMI combination. Study-wide results and limits: Blood carried ubiquitous expanded tumor TCRs more at resection than follow-up.

Unmatched junction bases numbered 10, after V lost 6 bases and J lost 6 bases. Germline CDR1 and CDR2: MDHEN and SYDVKM. The CDR3 runs 15 residues. Indicated time point: blood at routine non-recurrence follow-up after resection. From tumor, nontumor lung or frozen PBMC, whole RNA was taken unsorted for sequencing. As regards this clonotype: Its target is unknown.

MiXCR was run by TCRdb on the 5' RACE reads, yielding one entry per CDR3 protein. The repertoire holds about 120,000 distinct CDR3 sequences, more than 10% seen once, with more than 20% in the top ten. The receptor was derived from a female donor with early-stage non-small cell lung cancer. The sequences come from PBMCs, collected at follow-up. V usage is TRBV28 and J usage is TRBJ2-5, with 10 bases matching TRBD1. As DNA, the CDR3 is TGTGCCAGCAGGTTACGGGACAGGGGAAAGAAGACCCAGTACTTC. Translation: CASRLRDRGKKTQYF.